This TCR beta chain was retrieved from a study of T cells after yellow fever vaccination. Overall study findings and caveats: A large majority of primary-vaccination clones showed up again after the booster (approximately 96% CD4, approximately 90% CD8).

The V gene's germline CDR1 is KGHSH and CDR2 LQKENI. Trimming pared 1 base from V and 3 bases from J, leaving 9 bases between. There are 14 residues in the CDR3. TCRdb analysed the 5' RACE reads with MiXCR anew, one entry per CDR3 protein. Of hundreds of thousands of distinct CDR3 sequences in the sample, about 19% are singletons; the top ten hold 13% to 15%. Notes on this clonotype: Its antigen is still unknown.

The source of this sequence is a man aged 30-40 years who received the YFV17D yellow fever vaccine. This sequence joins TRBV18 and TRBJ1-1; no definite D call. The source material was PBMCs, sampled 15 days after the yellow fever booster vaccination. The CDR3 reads CASSPRGLDTEAFF. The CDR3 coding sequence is TGTGCCAGCTCACCACGCGGGTTAGACACTGAAGCTTTCTTT.